This T cell receptor (beta chain) appears in the sequencing data of a study of Ad26.COV2.S vaccination and SARS-CoV-2 variants. The sample's treatment: around 19 received Ad26.COV2.S at low or high dose, single or two shots; several received placebo; per-sample allocation not given. Day 63 following the first vaccine or placebo injection was when the samples were taken. An Ad26 vector carrying the Wuhan-strain SARS-CoV-2 spike served as the vaccine. Trimming cost V 8 bases and J 5 bases, with 16 bases left between them. CDR1 and CDR2 from the germline V gene are SEHNR and FQNEAQ (reference sequence). This CDR3 contains 13 residues. Here immunoSEQ multiplex PCR was the method, and the copy in TCRdb shows in-frame clones only, minus some. The repertoire consists of roughly 400,000 clones, with about 90% occurring once and the leading ten covering under 4.5%. Regarding the study as a whole: Quantification of TCR breadth and depth may have yielded underestimates of total T cell responses.

As to this clone: Its antigen is unknown.

Sample: peripheral blood, taken in a trial of Ad26.COV2.S vaccine versus placebo. The rearrangement links TRBV7-9 to TRBJ2-7, with D possibly TRBD1 on 5 matching bases. The source is a person between 18 and 65 years old who received the Ad26.COV2.S COVID-19 vaccine or a placebo. The CDR3 DNA follows: TGTGCCAGCCGCTCCGACAGCGTCAACGAGCAGTACTTC. Its translation is CASRSDSVNEQYF.